The 2 T cell receptor beta chains below all came from one sample that was sequenced in a study (dated by TCRdb to about 2015). To prepare the library, 5' RACE was applied. Data came from an Illumina MiSeq. Through fastp at Q25 and MiXCR, TCRdb rebuilt clones from the public reads, retaining in-frame beta chains. CDR3 protein sequences are deduplicated, and each keeps its most common genes and DNA. For this sample the table gives 35,000 to 45,000 distinct CDR3 sequences, of which roughly 22% were detected only once. The ten largest clones represent 3.5% to 4.5% of the sample. Cells that were CD4+CD25+CD127-/low were isolated as Tregs. Sample: Tregs sorted from a lymph node. These receptors all come from a female donor with breast cancer.

The chain combines TRBV20-1 with TRBJ2-7; the match to TRBD1 covers 10 bases. Germline CDR1 and CDR2: DFQATT and SNEGSKA (reference sequence). The V gene end was trimmed by 0 bases and the J gene end by 5 bases; junction bases not matched to a gene: 7. The CDR3 sequence is 15 residues long. CDR3 sequence: CSARDLETGGNEQYF. In nucleotides, the CDR3 is TGCAGTGCTAGAGATTTGGAGACAGGGGGCAACGAGCAGTACTTC.

This clonotype was counted between two and nine times. One base away lies a much larger clone, so this may be a sequencing read error. This sequence joins TRBV6-6 and TRBJ2-7; D gene uncertain. The CDR3 spans 13 residues. Germline V gives CDR1 MNHNY, CDR2 SVGAGI (reference sequence). Trimming stripped 0 bases from V and 3 bases from J, with 6 bases between. The CDR3 loop is CASSYSTVYEQYF. The DNA of the CDR3 is TGTGCCAGCAGTTACTCAACAGTCTACGAGCAGTACTTC.